This T cell receptor (beta chain) was profiled in a study of blood T cell repertoires in COVID-19. In the study overall: T cells, B-cell-depleted T cells, or PBMCs provided the cDNA or gDNA that served as material.

This table comes from immunoSEQ multiplex PCR, and its TCRdb copy is limited to in-frame clones, with some not included. The sample has about 160,000 clones, roughly 80% seen once; the top ten hold about 5%. Living in 20 to 30 US areas, the participants were between 18 and 89 years of age. The sequence derives from a woman aged 40 to 50 with acute COVID-19. The sequencing input was PBMCs or T cells enriched from blood (not recorded which).

The CDR3 sequence is CASSFGIFTDTQYF. CDR3 sequence (DNA): TGTGCCAGCAGCTTCGGGATATTCACAGATACGCAGTATTTT. V gene TRBV11-1 combines with J gene TRBJ2-3; TRBD2 might be the D (5 bases). Germline V lookup: CDR1 SGHAT, CDR2 FQDESV (reference sequence). Trimming took off 3 bases at V and 2 bases at J, with 9 bases between the two ends. This CDR3 comprises 14 residues.